These 25 T cell receptor beta chains originate from one sample sequenced in a study of technical replicates of blood from several donors. Sequenced by immunoSEQ multiplex PCR; TCRdb stores in-frame clones only, minus some. The sample contains around 83,000 clones, around 94% of which appear only once. Sequenced: T cells isolated from PBMCs. The source is a human donor in good health.

V gene TRBV2 combines with J gene TRBJ1-5; 7 bases agree with TRBD1. Germline values: CDR1 SNHLY, CDR2 FYNNEI. The junction had 2 bases not matched to a gene; V was cut back by 0 bases and J by 0 bases. The CDR3 length is 16 residues. In DNA, the CDR3 is TGTGCCAGCAGTGAAGCAGGGGGCCATAGCAATCAGCCCCAGCATTTT. Amino acid sequence: CASSEAGGHSNQPQHF.

The chain recombines TRBV10-3 with TRBJ1-1, with D perhaps TRBD1 (5 bases). This CDR3 is built from 15 residues. V was cut by 5 bases and J by 6 bases, with 19 bases left in between. Per germline, CDR1 ENHRY and CDR2 SYGVKD. This CDR3 reads CAISPLTMTASEAFF. CDR3 DNA: TGTGCCATCAGTCCCCTGACGATGACAGCCTCTGAAGCTTTCTTT.

The V gene is TRBV7-9, the J gene TRBJ1-5; D is perhaps TRBD1 (5 bases). The CDR3 is 15 residues long. V was shortened by 1 base and J by 0 bases, with 7 bases between the two germline ends. Germline lookup yields CDR1 SEHNR and CDR2 FQNEAQ (reference sequence). CDR3 residues: CASSLDRGSNQPQHF. CDR3 nucleotide sequence: TGTGCCAGCAGCTTAGATAGGGGTAGCAATCAGCCCCAGCATTTT.

This clone was recorded only once. The rearrangement links TRBV29-1 to TRBJ2-7; 8 bases are a match to TRBD1. CDR3 length equals 15 residues. Germline V CDR1 and CDR2: SQVTM, ANQGSEA. Trimming took 2 bases from V and 6 from J; bases not matched to a gene: 12. CDR3 amino acids: CSVEIPGQGFPEQYF. The CDR3 DNA reads as TGCAGCGTTGAAATCCCCGGACAGGGATTCCCCGAGCAGTACTTC.

The V call is TRBV6-5, the J call TRBJ1-5; D remains ambiguous. V dropped 4 bases and J dropped 4 bases, with 11 bases sitting between them. CDR1 is MNHEY and CDR2 is SVGAGI in the germline V gene. CDR3 length: 14 residues. CDR3 loop: CASSSDLSNQPQHF. CDR3 nucleotide sequence: TGTGCCAGCAGTTCCGACTTAAGTAATCAGCCCCAGCATTTT.

The J gene is TRBJ2-1, the V gene TRBV5-6; no clear D gene. CDR1 and CDR2 (germline): SGHDT, YYEEEE. With 2 bases removed from V and 3 bases from J, the gap between germline ends came to 18 bases. This CDR3 has 17 amino acids. This chain's CDR3 is CASSFELRLSFYNEQFF. Written as DNA, the CDR3 is TGTGCCAGCAGCTTTGAGCTACGTCTTAGCTTCTACAATGAGCAGTTCTTC. The entire variable domain, with the rest obtained from reference TRBV5-6 and TRBJ2-1, is as follows: DAGVTQSPTHLIKTRGQQVTLRCSPKSGHDTVSWYQQALGQGPQFIFQYYEEEERQRGNFPDRFSGHQFPNYSSELNVNALLLGDSALYLCASSFELRLSFYNEQFFGPGTRLTVL.

The chain couples TRBV7-7 to TRBJ2-1; TRBD2 agrees at 7 bases. CDR3 length: 18 residues. Trimming took 1 base from V and 0 from J; bases not matched to a gene: 9. In germline, CDR1 is SSHAT, CDR2 FNYEAQ (reference sequence). The CDR3 spells CASSLVGTSVSSYNEQFF. The CDR3 DNA is TGTGCCAGCAGCTTAGTGGGCACTAGCGTGAGCTCCTACAATGAGCAGTTCTTC.

This chain joins TRBV6-5 and TRBJ2-3, with D maybe TRBD1 (5 bases). The CDR3 sequence is 14 residues long. The ends were cut back, 2 bases at V and 4 bases at J, with 10 bases in the middle. Germline CDR1 reads MNHEY; CDR2 reads SVGAGI. CDR3 sequence: CASSYGALADTQYF. The DNA of the CDR3 is TGTGCCAGCAGTTACGGGGCCTTAGCAGATACGCAGTATTTT.

The rearrangement joins TRBV27 to TRBJ2-5; 7 positions agree with TRBD2. J lost 5 bases, V lost 1 base, and 10 bases had no gene match. The CDR3 sequence is 16 residues long. CDR1 is MNHEY, CDR2 SMNVEV, per germline (reference sequence). CDR3 in DNA: TGTGCCAGCAGTTTATACACGGGAGGCCCCCGTGAGACCCAGTACTTC. This gives the protein CASSLYTGGPRETQYF.

The gene calls are TRBV19 and TRBJ2-7; D is perhaps TRBD2 (5 bases). The CDR3 spans 14 residues. CDR1 is LNHDA, CDR2 SQIVND, per germline (reference sequence). V was pared by 0 bases and J by 2 bases, with 8 bases between. CDR3 loop: CASSIDLTTYEQYF. CDR3 nucleotides: TGTGCCAGTAGTATAGATCTGACTACCTACGAGCAGTACTTC. Variable domain in full (rest from reference TRBV19 and TRBJ2-7): DGGITQSPKYLFRKEGQNVTLSCEQNLNHDAMYWYRQDPGQGLRLIYYSQIVNDFQKGDIAEGYSVSREKKESFPLTVTSAQKNPTAFYLCASSIDLTTYEQYFGPGTRLTVT.

A note on this clone: A junction end diverges from the germline sequence, so it may reflect a read error. This chain uses TRBV7-9 with TRBJ1-6, with 8 bases lining up with TRBD1. Looked up from germline, CDR1 is SEHNR and CDR2 is FQNEAQ (reference sequence). The CDR3 sequence is 17 residues long. CDR3 protein: CASSSGQGNYYDSPLHF. DNA of the CDR3: TGTGCCAGCAGCTCCGGACAGGGCAACTACTATGATTCACCCCTCCACTTT.

This clone was counted only a few times. The rearrangement links TRBV29-1 to TRBJ1-1; D not certain. The CDR3 is made up of 10 amino acids. The germline V gene has CDR1 SQVTM and CDR2 ANQGSEA. Trimming pared 5 bases from V and 4 bases from J, leaving 5 bases between. The CDR3: CSVRSTEAFF. The CDR3 coding sequence is TGCAGCGTTCGTTCCACTGAAGCTTTCTTT.

This chain connects TRBV5-1 to TRBJ1-3; TRBD1 matches at 11 bases. CDR3 length: 15 residues. Trimming removed 5 bases from V and 6 bases from J; junction bases left unmatched: 7. The germline V gene encodes CDR1 SGHRS and CDR2 YFSETQ. This chain's CDR3 is CASRKGQGVENTIYF. The CDR3 nucleotides read TGCGCCAGCAGAAAGGGACAGGGGGTGGAAAACACCATATATTTT.

The V call is TRBV2, the J call TRBJ2-7, with D uncertain. This CDR3 spans 13 amino acids. V was pared by 8 bases and J by 2 bases, with 13 bases between. Germline V gene lookup returns CDR1 SNHLY and CDR2 FYNNEI. In DNA form, the CDR3 reads TGTGCCAGCTTTCGAGGTATCACCTACGAGCAGTACTTC. Its protein is CASFRGITYEQYF.

The chain links TRBV5-8 to TRBJ1-5; possible D gene TRBD1, 5 bases. Germline CDR1 reads SGHTS; CDR2 reads YDEGEE. The V and J ends lost 1 base and 10 bases respectively, with 18 bases between them. The CDR3 consists of 15 residues. The CDR3 loop reads CASSLSVTANRPQHF. DNA of the CDR3: TGTGCCAGCAGCTTGAGCGTGACAGCAAATCGTCCCCAGCATTTT.

The V gene is TRBV7-9, the J gene TRBJ2-3; 13 nucleotides match TRBD2. V lost 5 bases and J lost 5; bases outside the gene matches: 7. The CDR3 extends over 16 amino acids. Germline V gene data show CDR1 as SEHNR and CDR2 as FQNEAQ (reference sequence). CDR3 in amino acids: CASSALLAGGGDTQYF. CDR3 DNA sequence: TGTGCCAGCAGCGCCCTACTAGCGGGGGGGGGAGATACGCAGTATTTT. The whole variable domain, remainder taken from reference TRBV7-9 and TRBJ2-3, is DTGVSQNPRHKITKRGQNVTFRCDPISEHNRLYWYRQTLGQGPEFLTYFQNEAQLEKSRLLSDRFSAERPKGSFSTLEIQRTEQGDSAMYLCASSALLAGGGDTQYFGPGTRLTVL.

The rearrangement uses TRBV11-2 and TRBJ2-7, with D possibly being TRBD2 (6 bases). CDR1 and CDR2 (germline): SGHAT, FQNNGV. This CDR3 comprises 13 residues. Trimming took off 5 bases at V and 5 bases at J, with 13 bases between the two ends. The DNA for the CDR3 is TGTGCCAGCAGCCTGACTAGTTTCAACGAGCAGTACTTC. Its translation: CASSLTSFNEQYF.

The chain joins TRBV6-1 to TRBJ2-7, with 9 bases lining up with TRBD1. CDR1 is MNHNS and CDR2 is SASEGT in the germline V gene. CDR3 length: 15 residues. With V trimmed by 5 bases and J by 3 bases, 8 bases remained unmatched. The CDR3 DNA is TGTGCCAGCAGTTCGACAGGGGGGGGGTACTACGAGCAGTACTTC. This codes for CASSSTGGGYYEQYF.

This chain links TRBV5-1 with TRBJ2-2, with D unclear. V was shortened by 6 bases and J by 5 bases, with 8 bases between the two germline ends. The length of the CDR3 is 12 residues. CDR1 and CDR2 from the germline V gene are SGHRS and YFSETQ. The CDR3 bases are TGCGCCAGCAACACCGGGACCGGGGAGCTGTTTTTT. Its protein product is CASNTGTGELFF. Drawing the rest from reference TRBV5-1 and TRBJ2-2, the complete variable domain is KAGVTQTPRYLIKTRGQQVTLSCSPISGHRSVSWYQQTPGQGLQFLFEYFSETQRNKGNFPGRFSGRQFSNSRSEMNVSTLELGDSALYLCASNTGTGELFFGEGSRLTVL.

The genes are TRBV18 and TRBJ1-5, with a tentative D call TRBD1 (5 bases). V was clipped by 1 base and J by 0 bases, with 16 bases between them. This CDR3 comprises 18 residues. Germline V CDR1 and CDR2: KGHSH, LQKENI. The CDR3 spells CASSPRPMTVYSNQPQHF. The CDR3 nucleotides read TGTGCCAGCTCACCACGACCCATGACAGTCTATAGCAATCAGCCCCAGCATTTT.

This clone was observed once. This chain joins TRBV29-1 and TRBJ1-3, with D possibly TRBD1 on 5 matching bases. Germline-derived CDR1 and CDR2 are SQVTM and ANQGSEA. The CDR3 covers 13 residues. DNA of the CDR3: TGCGGATTCCGGGGGGGGAACGGAAACACCATATATTTT. It codes for CGFRGGNGNTIYF.

In DNA form, the CDR3 reads TGTGCCAGCAGCTCGGGACAGTTTTATGTTCAGCCCCAGCATTTT. It yields the protein CASSSGQFYVQPQHF. The rearrangement uses TRBV7-2 and TRBJ1-5; TRBD1 matches at 7 bases. The CDR3 consists of 15 residues. Trimming at V came to 4 bases and at J to 6 bases, leaving 9 bases not matched to a gene. The germline V gene encodes CDR1 SGHTA and CDR2 FQGNSA.

This clone was seen only a few times. V and J are TRBV20-1 and TRBJ1-1; tentative D call: TRBD1 (6 bases). The CDR3 consists of 11 residues. V was pared by 5 bases and J by 11 bases, with 15 bases between. Germline-derived CDR1 and CDR2 are DFQATT and SNEGSKA (reference sequence). CDR3 region: CSAWGAGAAFF. In nucleotides, the CDR3 is TGCAGTGCTTGGGGAGCGGGGGCGGCTTTCTTT.

The chain combines TRBV27 with TRBJ2-1; TRBD2 might be the D (5 bases). The V gene lost 0 bases and the J gene lost 9 bases, with 15 bases spanning the gap. The germline gives CDR1 MNHEY, CDR2 SMNVEV (reference sequence). There are 15 residues in the CDR3. The CDR3 DNA sequence: TGTGCCAGCAGTTTATCTCGGTGGGAGCGGTTTGAGCAGTTCTTC. This codes for CASSLSRWERFEQFF.

The chain employs TRBV7-6 and TRBJ1-4; D remains unclear. Germline V CDR1 and CDR2: SGHVS, FNYEAQ. CDR3 length: 15 amino acids. Trimming removed 6 bases at V and 3 bases at J, with 14 bases between. The CDR3 DNA reads as TGTGCCAGCAGTTCAGGCAGAGTTTCTAATGAAAAACTGTTTTTT. This encodes CASSSGRVSNEKLFF. The full variable domain, with the rest looked up from reference TRBV7-6 and TRBJ1-4, is GAGVSQSPRYKVTKRGQDVALRCDPISGHVSLYWYRQALGQGPEFLTYFNYEAQQDKSGLPNDRFSAERPEGSISTLTIQRTEQRDSAMYRCASSSGRVSNEKLFFGSGTQLSVL.